Listed below are T cell receptor beta chains from one sample, sequenced in a study of radiotherapy plus CTLA-4 blockade in lung cancer. Here immunoSEQ multiplex PCR was the method, and the copy in TCRdb shows in-frame clones only, minus some. The sample contains about 59,000 clones, approximately 82% of which appear only once. Sequenced here: peripheral blood, sampled from a patient treated with radiotherapy plus ipilimumab. The receptors stem from a human donor with non-small cell lung cancer whose response to radiotherapy plus ipilimumab could not be evaluated. CDR3s include the opening cysteine and the closing phenylalanine or tryptophan. Each record gives: J gene, D gene, V gene, clone size, CDR3 DNA, CDR3 protein. The D gene is left open where the match is weak. The size field is filled for only some rows; it gives once, few, many or a size class.

TRBJ2-5,NA,TRBV10-3,once,TGTGCCATCAGAGCGGACCAGGGGCGCGAGACCCAGTACTTC,CAIRADQGRETQYF
TRBJ2-3,NA,TRBV9,NA,TGTGCCAGCAGCGTACTGGGGACTTCCACAGATACGCAGTATTTT,CASSVLGTSTDTQYF
TRBJ2-5,NA,TRBV29-1,NA,TGCAGCGTTGAGGGGGACTCCCAAGAGACCCAGTACTTC,CSVEGDSQETQYF
TRBJ2-2,TRBD1,TRBV4-3,NA,TGCGCCAGCAGCCAAGAGACAGGGAAAAACACCGGGGAGCTGTTTTTT,CASSQETGKNTGELFF
TRBJ2-1,NA,TRBV18,NA,TGTGCCAGCTCAATCGGACAAGGCAATGAGCAGTTCTTC,CASSIGQGNEQFF
TRBJ2-1,TRBD2,TRBV7-2,NA,TGTGCCAGCAGCTTAGCGCTGGCGGGGGGACGGAATGAGCAGTTCTTC,CASSLALAGGRNEQFF
TRBJ2-1,TRBD1,TRBV11-2,NA,TGTGCCAGCAGCTCACAGGGGGCTAATGAGCAGTTCTTC,CASSSQGANEQFF
TRBJ2-5,TRBD2,TRBV2,NA,TGTGCCAGCCTCCTCTTTACCGGGACTAGCGGTCTACGGGGGCACCAAGAGACCCAGTACTTC,CASLLFTGTSGLRGHQETQYF
TRBJ2-7,NA,TRBV7-2,NA,TGTGCCAGCAGCTTAACAGGAACCTACGAGCAGTACTTC,CASSLTGTYEQYF
TRBJ2-5,TRBD2,TRBV7-9,once,TGTGCCAGCAGCCCCAGCGGGAGTGGGGGAGCCCAGTACTTC,CASSPSGSGGAQYF
TRBJ2-3,TRBD2,TRBV6-4,once,TGTGCCAGCAGTGACTCCGCTAGCGGGAGTTCAGATACGCAGTATTTT,CASSDSASGSSDTQYF
TRBJ1-2,NA,TRBV23-1,NA,TGCGCCAGCAGTCAATGGGGAGCAAGTTCCCGGAACCGAAACTATGGCTACACCTTC,CASSQWGASSRNRNYGYTF
TRBJ2-1,TRBD1,TRBV10-3,once,TGTGCCACCGGGACAGAACCTTACAATGAGCAGTTCTTC,CATGTEPYNEQFF
TRBJ1-3,NA,TRBV2,NA,TGTGCCAGCAGTGCACGGTCAGGGCCCTCTGGAAACACCATATATTTT,CASSARSGPSGNTIYF
TRBJ2-7,NA,TRBV2,NA,TGTGCCAGCAGTGAACGAGGAGGGCCCCTGCTTTCCTACGAGCAGTACTTC,CASSERGGPLLSYEQYF
TRBJ2-4,NA,TRBV19,NA,TGTGCCAGTAGTATCGTTGATCGGGAGCCCAAAAACATTCAGTACTTC,CASSIVDREPKNIQYF
TRBJ2-2,NA,TRBV19,NA,TGTGCCAGTAGTATGGGTATGGGGGCAGGCACCGGGGAGCTGTTTTTT,CASSMGMGAGTGELFF
TRBJ2-1,NA,TRBV21-1,few,TGTGCCAGCAGCCTACTTTTAAAGAGGTCTATCGGTAATGAGCAGTTCTTC,CASSLLLKRSIGNEQFF
TRBJ2-5,NA,TRBV9,NA,TGTGCATCGCGGGACTGGGAAGAGACCCAGTACTTC,CASRDWEETQYF
TRBJ2-4,TRBD1,TRBV5-6,NA,TGTGCCAGCAGCGTAGGGACAGGTGGGGGAAACATTCAGTACTTC,CASSVGTGGGNIQYF
TRBJ1-4,NA,TRBV4-3,NA,TGCGCCAGCAGCCAAGAGGGACCGCGGGGCGAAAAACTGTTTTTT,CASSQEGPRGEKLFF
TRBJ1-5,NA,TRBV11-2,NA,TGTGCCAGCAGCCCTGATGGGCCGAATCAGCCCCAGCATTTT,CASSPDGPNQPQHF
TRBJ2-3,TRBD1,TRBV12-5,NA,TGTGCTAGTGGTTTGGTTGACAGGGCCACAGATACGCAGTATTTT,CASGLVDRATDTQYF
TRBJ1-5,TRBD1,TRBV28,NA,TGTGCCAGCAGTTTGCTTGGAGGGACAGCCCGTCAGCCCCAGCATTTT,CASSLLGGTARQPQHF
TRBJ2-1,TRBD2,TRBV29-1,NA,TGCAGCGTTGTAATAGCGGGAGAAGGCAATGAGCAGTTCTTC,CSVVIAGEGNEQFF
TRBJ2-7,NA,TRBV19,NA,TGTGCCAGTAGTATAGGGATTTGGACACCCTCCTACGAGCAGTACTTC,CASSIGIWTPSYEQYF
TRBJ2-6,NA,TRBV7-6,NA,TGTGCCAGCAGCCTAAACTCAGGGGCCAACGTCCTGACTTTC,CASSLNSGANVLTF
TRBJ2-5,NA,TRBV27,NA,TGTGCCAGCAGTTTTCAGGGGTTTGCAGAGACCCAGTACTTC,CASSFQGFAETQYF
TRBJ1-2,TRBD1,TRBV28,NA,TGTGCCAGCAGGTTGGCAGGGGGCGACTACACCTTC,CASRLAGGDYTF
TRBJ2-1,NA,TRBV9,NA,TGTGCCAGCAGCATATCAGGGCAGGGCCCCAATGAGCAGTTCTTC,CASSISGQGPNEQFF
TRBJ2-5,NA,TRBV4-3,NA,TGCGCCAGCAGGCGACAGGAGGTTGAAGGGGCCCAGTACTTC,CASRRQEVEGAQYF
TRBJ1-3,NA,TRBV18,once,TGTGCCAGCTCACCGGGTCAGGTGAACACCATATATTTT,CASSPGQVNTIYF
TRBJ2-7,TRBD1,TRBV6-1,NA,TGTGCCAGCAGTGACACAGGGGGGCTCTCCTACGAGCAGTACTTC,CASSDTGGLSYEQYF
TRBJ1-3,NA,TRBV19,NA,TGTGCCAGTAGTATTCAGGGGAACGGAAACACCATATATTTT,CASSIQGNGNTIYF
TRBJ1-1,NA,TRBV2,NA,TGTGCCAGCAGTGAAGGGACACCTTCTCATGCTTTCTTT,CASSEGTPSHAFF
TRBJ1-1,NA,TRBV10-3,NA,TGTGCCATCAGTGACGGGGGGAGAGGGACTGAAGCTTTCTTT,CAISDGGRGTEAFF
TRBJ2-7,NA,TRBV5-6,NA,TGTGCCAGCAGCTCACAGGGTATCAACGAGCAGTACTTC,CASSSQGINEQYF
TRBJ2-2,TRBD2,TRBV5-1,once,TGCGCCAGCAGCTTTAGCGGGGGCTCCGGGGAGCTGTTTTTT,CASSFSGGSGELFF
TRBJ2-7,NA,TRBV9,NA,TGTGCCAGCAGCGTAGGTTGGACAGCCTCAGGCGAGCAGTACTTC,CASSVGWTASGEQYF
TRBJ1-4,NA,TRBV5-1,NA,TGCGCCAGCAGCTTGGCCAGGGGAGATGAAAAACTGTTTTTT,CASSLARGDEKLFF
TRBJ1-5,TRBD1,TRBV19,few,TGTGCCAGTAGTAGAGAGGACAGGGGGACTCAGCCCCAGCATTTT,CASSREDRGTQPQHF
TRBJ1-3,NA,TRBV2,NA,TGTGCCAGCTTTGGCCCAGGGCGCTCTGGAAACACCATATATTTT,CASFGPGRSGNTIYF
TRBJ1-2,TRBD1,TRBV6-1,NA,TGTGCCAGCAGTCGGACAGGATCGGACGGCTACACCTTC,CASSRTGSDGYTF
TRBJ1-2,NA,TRBV12-5,NA,TGTGCTAGTGGTTTGGTACATTGGGGCCGCAGGTGGTATGGCTACACCTTC,CASGLVHWGRRWYGYTF
TRBJ1-1,NA,TRBV27,once,TGTGCCAGCAGTTTATGGGGGGTATCCACTGAAGCTTTCTTT,CASSLWGVSTEAFF
TRBJ2-1,NA,TRBV2,NA,TGTGCCAGCAGCGAAGCCCTAGCTTACAATGAGCAGTTCTTC,CASSEALAYNEQFF